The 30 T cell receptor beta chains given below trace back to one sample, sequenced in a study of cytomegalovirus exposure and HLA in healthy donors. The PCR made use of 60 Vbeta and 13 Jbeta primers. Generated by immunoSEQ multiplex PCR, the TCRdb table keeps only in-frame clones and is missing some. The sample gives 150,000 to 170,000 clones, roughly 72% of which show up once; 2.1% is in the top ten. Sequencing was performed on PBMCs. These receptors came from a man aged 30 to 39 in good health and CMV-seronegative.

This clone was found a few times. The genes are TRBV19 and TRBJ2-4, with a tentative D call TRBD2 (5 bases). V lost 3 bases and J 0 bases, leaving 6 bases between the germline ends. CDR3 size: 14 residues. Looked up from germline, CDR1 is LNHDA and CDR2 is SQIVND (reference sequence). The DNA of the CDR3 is TGTGCCAGTAGTATCGGGGTAGCCAAAAACATTCAGTACTTC. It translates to CASSIGVAKNIQYF.

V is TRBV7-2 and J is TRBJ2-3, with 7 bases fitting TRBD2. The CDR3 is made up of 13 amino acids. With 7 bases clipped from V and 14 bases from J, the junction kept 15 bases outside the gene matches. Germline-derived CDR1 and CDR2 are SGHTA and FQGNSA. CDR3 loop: CASTPQLPGGWYF. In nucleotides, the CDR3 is TGTGCCAGCACCCCCCAACTCCCCGGGGGGTGGTATTTT.

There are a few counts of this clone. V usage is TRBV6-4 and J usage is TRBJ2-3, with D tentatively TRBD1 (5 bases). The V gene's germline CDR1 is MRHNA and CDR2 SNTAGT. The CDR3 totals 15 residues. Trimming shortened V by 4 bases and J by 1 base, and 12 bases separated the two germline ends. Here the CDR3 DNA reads TGTGCCAGCAGTGTTAGTGGGGCCGGCACAGATACGCAGTATTTT. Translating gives CASSVSGAGTDTQYF.

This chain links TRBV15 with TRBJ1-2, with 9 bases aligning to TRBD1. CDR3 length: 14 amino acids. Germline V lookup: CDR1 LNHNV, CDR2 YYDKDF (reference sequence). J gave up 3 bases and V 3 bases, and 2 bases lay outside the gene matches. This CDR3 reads CATSRGDRDYGYTF. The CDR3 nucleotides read TGTGCCACCAGCAGGGGGGACAGGGACTATGGCTACACCTTC.

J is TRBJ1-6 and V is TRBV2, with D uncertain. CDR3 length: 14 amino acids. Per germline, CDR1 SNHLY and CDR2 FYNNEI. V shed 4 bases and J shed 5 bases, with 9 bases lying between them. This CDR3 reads CASSGSSNNSPLHF. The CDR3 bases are TGTGCCAGCAGTGGTTCCAGTAATAATTCACCCCTCCACTTT.

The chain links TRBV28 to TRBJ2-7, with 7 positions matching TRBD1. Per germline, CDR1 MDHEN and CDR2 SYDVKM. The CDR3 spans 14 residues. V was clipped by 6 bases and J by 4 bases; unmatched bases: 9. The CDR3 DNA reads TGTGCCAGCAGAGGACTGACAGGGAGATACGAGCAGTACTTC. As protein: CASRGLTGRYEQYF. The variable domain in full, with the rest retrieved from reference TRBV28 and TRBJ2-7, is DVKVTQSSRYLVKRTGEKVFLECVQDMDHENMFWYRQDPGLGLRLIYFSYDVKMKEKGDIPEGYSVSREKKERFSLILESASTNQTSMYLCASRGLTGRYEQYFGPGTRLTVT.

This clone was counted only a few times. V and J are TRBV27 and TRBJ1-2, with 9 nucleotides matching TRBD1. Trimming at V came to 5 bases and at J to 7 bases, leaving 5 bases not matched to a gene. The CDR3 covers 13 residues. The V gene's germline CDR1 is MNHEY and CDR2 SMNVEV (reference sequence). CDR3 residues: CASSPQGAVGYTF. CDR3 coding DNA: TGTGCCAGCAGTCCACAGGGGGCTGTTGGCTACACCTTC.

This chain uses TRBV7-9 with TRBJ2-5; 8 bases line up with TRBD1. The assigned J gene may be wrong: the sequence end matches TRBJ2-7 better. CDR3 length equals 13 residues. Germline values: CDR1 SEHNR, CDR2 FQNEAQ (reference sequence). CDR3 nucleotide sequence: TGTGCCAGCAATATGGACAGGGACTACGAGCAGTACTTC. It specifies CASNMDRDYEQYF.

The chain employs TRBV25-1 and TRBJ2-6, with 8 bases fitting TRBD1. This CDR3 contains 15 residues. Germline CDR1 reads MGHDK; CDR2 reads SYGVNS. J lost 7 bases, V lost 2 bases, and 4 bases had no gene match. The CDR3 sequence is CASSELGQGANVLTF. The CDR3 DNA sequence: TGTGCCAGCAGTGAACTCGGACAGGGTGCCAACGTCCTGACTTTC.

The CDR3 DNA reads TGTGCCATCAGGCCGGGCGGACAGGGCAAAGACAATGAGCAGTTCTTC. It translates to CAIRPGGQGKDNEQFF. V is TRBV10-3 and J is TRBJ2-1, with 8 positions matching TRBD1. The CDR3 loop spans 16 amino acids. CDR1 is ENHRY, CDR2 SYGVKD, per germline. Trimming took 6 bases from V and 5 from J; bases not matched to a gene: 12.

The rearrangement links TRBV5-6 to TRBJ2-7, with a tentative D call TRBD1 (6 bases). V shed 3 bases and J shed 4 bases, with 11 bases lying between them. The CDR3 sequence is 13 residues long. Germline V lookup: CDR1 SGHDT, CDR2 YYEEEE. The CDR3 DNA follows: TGTGCCAGCAGCTCCGGGACAAATTACGAGCAGTACTTC. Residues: CASSSGTNYEQYF.

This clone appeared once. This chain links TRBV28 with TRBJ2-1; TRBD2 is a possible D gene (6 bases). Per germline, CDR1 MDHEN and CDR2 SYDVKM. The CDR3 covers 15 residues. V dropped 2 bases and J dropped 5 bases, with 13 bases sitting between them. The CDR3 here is CASSLRPSVDNEQFF. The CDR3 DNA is TGTGCCAGCAGTTTACGCCCTAGCGTGGACAATGAGCAGTTCTTC.

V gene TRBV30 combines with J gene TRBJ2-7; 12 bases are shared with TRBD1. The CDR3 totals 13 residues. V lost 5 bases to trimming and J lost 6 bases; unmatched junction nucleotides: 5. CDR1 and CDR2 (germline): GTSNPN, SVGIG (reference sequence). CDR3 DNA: TGTGCCTGGGCGGGGACAGGGGGCGGCGAGCAGTACTTC. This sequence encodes CAWAGTGGGEQYF.

CDR3 DNA: TGCAGTCCCCTGCCGGGGGGATCCTACGAGCAGTACTTC. Translating gives CSPLPGGSYEQYF. The J gene is TRBJ2-7, the V gene TRBV29-1; the match to TRBD2 covers 7 bases. The CDR3 runs to 13 residues. Per germline, CDR1 SQVTM and CDR2 ANQGSEA.

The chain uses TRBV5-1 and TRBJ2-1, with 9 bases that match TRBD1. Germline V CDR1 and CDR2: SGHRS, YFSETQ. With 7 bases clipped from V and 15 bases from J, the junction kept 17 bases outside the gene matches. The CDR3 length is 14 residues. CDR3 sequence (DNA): TGCGCCAGCTCCTATAAACCGGGACAGGGATCTTGGTTCTTC. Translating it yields CASSYKPGQGSWFF.

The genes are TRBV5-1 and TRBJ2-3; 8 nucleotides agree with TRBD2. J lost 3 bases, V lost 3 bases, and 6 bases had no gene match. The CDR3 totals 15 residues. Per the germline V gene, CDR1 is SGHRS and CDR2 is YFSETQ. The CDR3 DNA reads TGCGCCAGCAGCTCAAGCGGGGGCTCTACAGATACGCAGTATTTT. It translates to CASSSSGGSTDTQYF.

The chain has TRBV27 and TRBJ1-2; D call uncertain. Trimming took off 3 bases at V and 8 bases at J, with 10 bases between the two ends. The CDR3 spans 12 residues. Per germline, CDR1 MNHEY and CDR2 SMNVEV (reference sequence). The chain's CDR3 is CASSFLGGGYTF. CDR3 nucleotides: TGTGCCAGCAGTTTCTTGGGAGGCGGCTACACCTTC.

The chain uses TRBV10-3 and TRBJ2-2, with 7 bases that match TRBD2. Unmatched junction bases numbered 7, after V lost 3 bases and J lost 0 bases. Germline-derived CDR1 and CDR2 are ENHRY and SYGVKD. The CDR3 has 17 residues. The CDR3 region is CAISEKGAGSNTGELFF. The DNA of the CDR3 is TGTGCCATCAGTGAAAAGGGAGCGGGGTCGAACACCGGGGAGCTGTTTTTT.

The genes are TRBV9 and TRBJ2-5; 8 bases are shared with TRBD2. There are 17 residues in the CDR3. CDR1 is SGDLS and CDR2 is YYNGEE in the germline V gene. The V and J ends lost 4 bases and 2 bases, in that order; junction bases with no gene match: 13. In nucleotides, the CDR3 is TGTGCCAGCAGCACCCCGGGGGCGGGGGGCCTTCAAGAGACCCAGTACTTC. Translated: CASSTPGAGGLQETQYF.

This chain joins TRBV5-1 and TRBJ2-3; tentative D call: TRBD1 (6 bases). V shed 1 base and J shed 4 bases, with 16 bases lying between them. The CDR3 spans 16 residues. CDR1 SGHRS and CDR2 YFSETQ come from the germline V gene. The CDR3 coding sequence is TGCGCCAGCAGCTTGAGGCCAGGGGAAGAGTCAGATACGCAGTATTTT. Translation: CASSLRPGEESDTQYF.

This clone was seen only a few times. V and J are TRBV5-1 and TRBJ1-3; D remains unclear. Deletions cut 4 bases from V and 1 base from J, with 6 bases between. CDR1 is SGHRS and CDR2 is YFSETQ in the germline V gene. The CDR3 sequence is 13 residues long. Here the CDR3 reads CASSPLSGNTIYF. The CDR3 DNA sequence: TGCGCCAGCAGCCCCTTATCTGGAAACACCATATATTTT.

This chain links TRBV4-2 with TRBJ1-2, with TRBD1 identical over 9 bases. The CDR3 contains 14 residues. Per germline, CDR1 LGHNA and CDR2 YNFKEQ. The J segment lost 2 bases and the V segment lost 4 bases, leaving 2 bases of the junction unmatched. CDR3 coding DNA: TGTGCCAGCAGCCCCGGACAGGGGAACTATGGCTACACCTTC. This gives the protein CASSPGQGNYGYTF.

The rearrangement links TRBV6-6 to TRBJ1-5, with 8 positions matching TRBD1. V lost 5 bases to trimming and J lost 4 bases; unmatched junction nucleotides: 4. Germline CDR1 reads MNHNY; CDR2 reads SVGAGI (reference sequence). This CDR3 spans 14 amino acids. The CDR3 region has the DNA TGTGCCAGCAGTGGAGACAGGGGAAATCAGCCCCAGCATTTT. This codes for CASSGDRGNQPQHF.

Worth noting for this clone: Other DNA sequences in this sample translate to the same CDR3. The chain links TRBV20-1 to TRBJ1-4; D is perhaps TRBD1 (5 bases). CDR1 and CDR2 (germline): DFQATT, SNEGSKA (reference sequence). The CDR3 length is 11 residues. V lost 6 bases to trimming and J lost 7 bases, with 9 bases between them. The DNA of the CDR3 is TGCAGTGCAGCGGGGGGTGAAAAACTGTTTTTT. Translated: CSAAGGEKLFF.

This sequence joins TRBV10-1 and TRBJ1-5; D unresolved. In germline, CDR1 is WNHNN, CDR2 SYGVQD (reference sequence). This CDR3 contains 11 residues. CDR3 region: CVQVNIQPQHF. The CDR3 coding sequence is TGCGTTCAGGTCAACATTCAGCCCCAGCATTTT.

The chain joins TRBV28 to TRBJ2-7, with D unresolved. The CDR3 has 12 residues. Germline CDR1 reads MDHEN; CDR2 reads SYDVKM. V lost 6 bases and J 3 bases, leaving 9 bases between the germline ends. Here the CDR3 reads CASRTTGYEQYF. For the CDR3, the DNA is TGTGCCAGCAGAACCACTGGCTACGAGCAGTACTTC.

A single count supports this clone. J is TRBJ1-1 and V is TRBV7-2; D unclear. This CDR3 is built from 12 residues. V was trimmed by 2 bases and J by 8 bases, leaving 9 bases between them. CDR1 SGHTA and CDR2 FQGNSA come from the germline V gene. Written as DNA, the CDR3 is TGTGCCAGCAGCTTACAGGCCGAGGAAGCTTTCTTT. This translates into CASSLQAEEAFF.

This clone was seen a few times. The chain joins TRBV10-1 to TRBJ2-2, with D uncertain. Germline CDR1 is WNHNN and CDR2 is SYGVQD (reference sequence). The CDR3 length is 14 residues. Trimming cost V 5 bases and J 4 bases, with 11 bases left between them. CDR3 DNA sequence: TGCGCCAGCAGTCCGGGTATAATCACCGGGGAGCTGTTTTTT. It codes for CASSPGIITGELFF.

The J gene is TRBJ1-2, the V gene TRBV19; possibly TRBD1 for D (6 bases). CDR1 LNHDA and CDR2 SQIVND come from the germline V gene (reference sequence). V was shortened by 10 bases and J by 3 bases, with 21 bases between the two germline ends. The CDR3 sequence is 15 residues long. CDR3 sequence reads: CATSLGQKLYYGYTF. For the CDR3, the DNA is TGTGCCACTTCCCTTGGACAGAAATTATACTATGGCTACACCTTC.

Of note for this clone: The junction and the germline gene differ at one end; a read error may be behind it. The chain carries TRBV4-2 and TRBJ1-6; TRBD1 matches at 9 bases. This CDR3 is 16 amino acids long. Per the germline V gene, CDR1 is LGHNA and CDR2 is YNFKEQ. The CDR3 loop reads CASSQGSGQGNSPPHF. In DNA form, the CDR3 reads TGTGCCAGCAGCCAAGGGTCGGGACAGGGAAATTCACCCCCCCACTTT.